The 9 T cell receptor beta chains below come from one sample, sequenced in a study of somatic mutations in cytotoxic T cells in rheumatoid arthritis. Clones were sequenced by immunoSEQ multiplex PCR, and TCRdb holds only the in-frame ones, with some missing. The sample has 13,000 to 15,000 clones; over 70% are singletons. The source material was CD8+ T cells sorted from blood. The receptors were sampled from an adult with rheumatoid arthritis.

V is TRBV5-6 and J is TRBJ2-5, with 8 bases matching TRBD1. From germline, CDR1 is SGHDT and CDR2 YYEEEE. The length of the CDR3 is 15 residues. V shed 2 bases, J shed 1 base, and the junction held 4 bases outside the gene matches. CDR3 protein: CASSFPGQVQETQYF. In DNA, the CDR3 is TGTGCCAGCAGCTTCCCGGGACAGGTCCAAGAGACCCAGTACTTC.

This clone was found once. The chain recombines TRBV27 with TRBJ1-2; 8 bases align to TRBD1. The CDR3 runs to 13 residues. The V and J ends lost 5 bases and 6 bases, in that order; junction bases with no gene match: 5. Germline V gene sequence: CDR1 MNHEY, CDR2 SMNVEV (reference sequence). The CDR3 DNA reads TGTGCCAGCAGTGGGCAGACAGGGGATGGCTACACCTTC. It yields the protein CASSGQTGDGYTF.

This chain joins TRBV6-6 and TRBJ2-7; TRBD1 agrees at 9 bases. J lost 7 bases, V lost 6 bases, and 7 bases had no gene match. Germline V gene lookup returns CDR1 MNHNY and CDR2 SVGAGI (reference sequence). The CDR3 has 13 amino acids. The CDR3 DNA reads as TGTGCCAGCAGATCGGACAGGGGCTATGAGCAGTACTTC. Amino acids: CASRSDRGYEQYF.

The DNA of the CDR3 is TGTGCCACCGTAGACAGGGGAGGCTACAATGAGCAGTTCTTC. It specifies CATVDRGGYNEQFF. The chain combines TRBV15 with TRBJ2-1; TRBD1 aligns across 8 bases. The germline V gene encodes CDR1 LNHNV and CDR2 YYDKDF (reference sequence). This CDR3 has 14 residues. V trimming: 8 bases; J trimming: 3 bases; junction bases outside the gene matches: 6.

This chain links TRBV7-6 with TRBJ1-1, with TRBD1 identical over 9 bases. The CDR3 runs to 13 residues. V gave up 5 bases and J gave up 7 bases; unmatched junction bases: 5. Germline V gene lookup returns CDR1 SGHVS and CDR2 FNYEAQ. The CDR3 sequence is CASSDGTGIEAFF. In DNA, the CDR3 is TGTGCCAGCAGCGACGGGACAGGGATTGAAGCTTTCTTT. The full variable domain, its missing parts supplied by reference TRBV7-6 and TRBJ1-1, is GAGVSQSPRYKVTKRGQDVALRCDPISGHVSLYWYRQALGQGPEFLTYFNYEAQQDKSGLPNDRFSAERPEGSISTLTIQRTEQRDSAMYRCASSDGTGIEAFFGQGTRLTVV.

V gene TRBV7-9 combines with J gene TRBJ2-1; no reliable D call. The germline CDR1 and CDR2 sequences are SEHNR and FQNEAQ (reference sequence). The germline V and J ends were trimmed by 3 bases and 11 bases, with 8 bases remaining between them. The CDR3 has 11 residues. This CDR3 is CASSFIQQQFF. For the CDR3, the DNA is TGTGCCAGCAGCTTCATCCAGCAGCAGTTCTTC. The full variable domain, completed using reference TRBV7-9 and TRBJ2-1, is DTGVSQNPRHKITKRGQNVTFRCDPISEHNRLYWYRQTLGQGPEFLTYFQNEAQLEKSRLLSDRFSAERPKGSFSTLEIQRTEQGDSAMYLCASSFIQQQFFGPGTRLTVL.

This chain uses TRBV7-2 with TRBJ2-1; the D gene is possibly TRBD1 (6 bases). CDR3 length equals 15 residues. V shed 2 bases and J shed 0 bases, with 8 bases lying between them. Per the germline V gene, CDR1 is SGHTA and CDR2 is FQGNSA. As DNA, the CDR3 is TGTGCCAGCAGCTTATCGGGACACTCCTACAATGAGCAGTTCTTC. It is translated as CASSLSGHSYNEQFF.

The chain carries TRBV4-2 and TRBJ1-5; D might be TRBD1 (6 bases). Germline-derived CDR1 and CDR2 are LGHNA and YNFKEQ. V gave up 3 bases and J gave up 4 bases, with 19 bases separating them. The CDR3 is 17 residues long. The CDR3 coding sequence is TGTGCCAGCAGCCATACTGGGGGGGCGGGGGCGAATCAGCCCCAGCATTTT. It codes for CASSHTGGAGANQPQHF.

This chain joins TRBV5-1 and TRBJ2-3; no clear D gene. The V gene's germline CDR1 is SGHRS and CDR2 YFSETQ. This CDR3 has 16 residues. With 2 bases removed from V and 0 bases from J, the gap between germline ends came to 13 bases. The CDR3 nucleotides are TGCGCCAGCAGCTTTCGAGCTAGACCTAGCACAGATACGCAGTATTTT. Its protein product is CASSFRARPSTDTQYF.